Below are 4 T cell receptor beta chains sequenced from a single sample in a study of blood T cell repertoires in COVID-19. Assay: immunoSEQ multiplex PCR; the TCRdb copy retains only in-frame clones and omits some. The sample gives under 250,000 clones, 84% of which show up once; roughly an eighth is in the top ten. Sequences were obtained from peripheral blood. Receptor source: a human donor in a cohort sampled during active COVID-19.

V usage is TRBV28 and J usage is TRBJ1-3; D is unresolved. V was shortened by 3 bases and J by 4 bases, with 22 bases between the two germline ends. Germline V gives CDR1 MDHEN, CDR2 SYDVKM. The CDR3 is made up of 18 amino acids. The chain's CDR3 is CASSLAFIGGLRGNTIYF. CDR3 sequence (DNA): TGTGCCAGCAGTTTGGCTTTTATTGGTGGACTTCGGGGAAACACCATATATTTT.

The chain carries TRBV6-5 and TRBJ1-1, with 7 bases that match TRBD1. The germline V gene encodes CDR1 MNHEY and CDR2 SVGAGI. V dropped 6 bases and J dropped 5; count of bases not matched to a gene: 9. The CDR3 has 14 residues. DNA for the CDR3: TGTGCCAGCAGATCGCACAGGGGTCGGACTGAAGCTTTCTTT. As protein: CASRSHRGRTEAFF.

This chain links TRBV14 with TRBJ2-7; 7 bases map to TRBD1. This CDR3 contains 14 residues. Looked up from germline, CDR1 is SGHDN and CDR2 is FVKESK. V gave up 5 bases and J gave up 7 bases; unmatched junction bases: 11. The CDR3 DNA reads TGTGCCAGCAGCACCCGGGACAGAATTCTGGAGCAGTACTTC. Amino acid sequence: CASSTRDRILEQYF.

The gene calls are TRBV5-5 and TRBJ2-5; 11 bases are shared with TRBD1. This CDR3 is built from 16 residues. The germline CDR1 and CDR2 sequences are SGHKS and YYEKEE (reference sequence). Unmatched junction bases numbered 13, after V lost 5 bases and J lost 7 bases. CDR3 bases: TGTGCCAGCAGAACCGGGACAGGGGGACTTTGGGGGACCCAGTACTTC. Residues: CASRTGTGGLWGTQYF.